This T cell receptor beta chain was sequenced in a study of low-dose radiotherapy and immunotherapy resistance in tumors. For the study at large: Radiation delivery to Cohort 1 consisted of 0.5 Gy per fraction every 2 weeks, summing to 6.5 Gy. Ipilimumab 1 mg/kg every six weeks, together with nivolumab 240 mg every two weeks, was given intravenously to patients.

Noted time point: after trial treatment. Described treatment: LDRT plus nivolumab, ipilimumab, low-dose cyclophosphamide and aspirin (RACIN trial). Donors were treated with nivolumab, ipilimumab, aspirin, and low-dose cyclophosphamide and radiotherapy. The CDR3 has 11 residues. V was pared by 4 bases and J by 6 bases, with 0 bases of the junction left unmatched. Germline lookup yields CDR1 MNHNY and CDR2 SVGAGI (reference sequence). This clonotype is medium-sized within its sample. TRAV and TRBV primers primed cDNA for both TCRalpha and TCRbeta. PCR amplification of the TCRs was performed with Phusion for 20 PCR cycles, and it relied on a constant-region primer together with a V-primer adapter. With in vitro transcription, the isolated mRNA was amplified. TCRdb itself ran the reads through MiXCR, one entry per CDR3 protein. The sample lists 30,000 to 40,000 distinct CDR3 sequences, around 21% occurring once.

The TCR comes from a female donor with ovarian cancer. The sequencing used PBMCs, collected after low-dose radiotherapy plus immunotherapy. The chain couples TRBV6-6 to TRBJ2-7; TRBD1 aligns across 7 bases. DNA of the CDR3: TGTGCCAGCAGTTGGACAGGCGAGCAGTACTTC. As protein: CASSWTGEQYF.